This T cell receptor (beta chain) comes out of a study of T-cell memory formation after mild COVID-19. The CDR3 is 20 residues long. V was pared by 0 bases and J by 3 bases, with 20 bases of the junction left unmatched. Germline-derived CDR1 and CDR2 are DFQATT and SNEGSKA (reference sequence). Regarding the study as a whole: Among clones contracting day 15 to 85, CD4/CD8 was balanced, whereas later expanders leaned CD4+.

Using its own MiXCR run on the 5' RACE reads, TCRdb lists one record per CDR3 protein. The sample lists more than 350,000 distinct CDR3 sequences, 21% occurring once. This clonotype was detected a few times. Its target is not known. The clonotype was recovered from an adult woman who had mild COVID-19 (a few samples of this study predate the infection). Cell type and time point are not known. Sequenced input: PBMCs or a T cell subset sorted from them (not recorded which). The rearrangement links TRBV20-1 to TRBJ2-5; 9 bases fit TRBD2. The CDR3 sequence is CSARDSIFSRGGGAKETQYF. The CDR3, as DNA: TGCAGTGCTAGAGATTCCATCTTTTCCCGGGGCGGGGGGGCTAAAGAGACCCAGTACTTC.